These 7 T cell receptor beta chains share one sample of origin, sequenced in a study of T cell changes during pregnancy in multiple sclerosis. Measured with immunoSEQ multiplex PCR; TCRdb has only the in-frame clones, and not every one. Seen here are 40,000 to 55,000 clones, under 90% observed once, and the top ten hold over 1.2%. The sequenced sample was peripheral blood, obtained in the first trimester of pregnancy. The receptors here all came from a female donor in good health, enrolled as a control in a pregnancy study.

This chain joins TRBV5-1 and TRBJ2-3; D call uncertain. The germline V and J ends were trimmed by 0 bases and 4 bases, with 6 bases remaining between them. CDR3 length equals 13 residues. Germline CDR1 and CDR2: SGHRS and YFSETQ. The CDR3 is CASSLDLADTQYF. For the CDR3, the DNA is TGCGCCAGCAGCTTGGACTTGGCAGATACGCAGTATTTT.

The chain has TRBV7-6 and TRBJ2-7, with unresolved D. Deletions cut 0 bases from V and 5 bases from J, with 14 bases between. Germline lookup yields CDR1 SGHVS and CDR2 FNYEAQ. The CDR3 sequence is 15 residues long. This CDR3 is CASSLAPGPPDEQYF. The CDR3 coding sequence is TGTGCCAGCAGCTTAGCGCCGGGTCCACCCGACGAGCAGTACTTC.

The chain recombines TRBV27 with TRBJ1-2, with unresolved D. V was cut by 3 bases and J by 2 bases, with 13 bases left in between. The germline gives CDR1 MNHEY, CDR2 SMNVEV (reference sequence). The CDR3 consists of 15 residues. The CDR3 loop is CASSFRSNSNYGYTF. DNA for the CDR3: TGTGCCAGCAGTTTTAGGAGTAATTCGAACTATGGCTACACCTTC.

The V call is TRBV28, the J call TRBJ1-2; weak D call: TRBD1 (5 bases). Germline V gene sequence: CDR1 MDHEN, CDR2 SYDVKM. The CDR3 totals 12 residues. Between the trimmed V and J ends, which lost 7 bases and 4 bases, there was a span of 10 bases. The CDR3 loop is CASNIQGYGYTF. The CDR3 DNA sequence: TGTGCCAGCAATATCCAGGGCTATGGCTACACCTTC.

This clone was seen once. Here the CDR3 DNA reads TGTGCCTGGAGCGACTCGGCCCTAATTGGGACCCAGTACTTC. Amino acid sequence: CAWSDSALIGTQYF. The chain joins TRBV30 to TRBJ2-5; no reliable D call. In germline, CDR1 is GTSNPN, CDR2 SVGIG (reference sequence). V lost 3 bases to trimming and J lost 7 bases, with 18 bases between them. CDR3 length: 14 residues. Full variable domain (missing parts from reference TRBV30 and TRBJ2-5): SQTIHQWPATLVQPVGSPLSLECTVEGTSNPNLYWYRQAAGRGLQLLFYSVGIGQISSEVPQNLSASRPQDRQFILSSKKLLLSDSGFYLCAWSDSALIGTQYFGPGTRLLVL.

The chain recombines TRBV6-5 with TRBJ2-3; 7 bases line up with TRBD1. The V segment lost 0 bases and the J segment 10 bases; nucleotides outside the gene matches: 10. The length of the CDR3 is 15 residues. CDR1 and CDR2 (germline): MNHEY, SVGAGI. CDR3 sequence (DNA): TGTGCCAGCAGTTACTCCATGCCAGACAGGGAGCCGCAGTATTTT. The encoded protein is CASSYSMPDREPQYF.

This clone was picked up one time. The chain carries TRBV2 and TRBJ1-5; D gene uncertain. V shed 2 bases and J shed 0 bases, with 5 bases lying between them. CDR1 and CDR2 from the germline V gene are SNHLY and FYNNEI. This CDR3 is 14 amino acids long. CDR3 in amino acids: CASSEIYSNQPQHF. The CDR3 DNA is TGTGCCAGCAGTGAAATCTATAGCAATCAGCCCCAGCATTTT.